The present T cell receptor beta chain was sequenced within a study of T cells in Graves' hyperthyroidism and ophthalmopathy. V lost 7 bases, J lost 0 bases, and 7 bases lay in between. The CDR3 is made up of 14 amino acids. It was RNA transcripts that yielded the amplified TCR beta CDR3 regions. HTBI primers were used for first-round RT-PCR of the TCR CDR3. One entry per CDR3 protein, called by TCRdb with MiXCR from the multiplex PCR reads. The sample holds about 350,000 distinct CDR3 sequences; about 15% are singletons and the top ten take roughly a fifth. This chain links TRBV12-3 or TRBV12-4 with TRBJ2-6; D uncertain. The sample comprised blood. The sequence came from a woman aged 60-75 years with Graves' ophthalmopathy. The CDR3 loop is CASTLHSGANVLTF. CDR3 in DNA: TGTGCCAGCACTTTGCACTCTGGGGCCAACGTCCTGACTTTC.